The text below deals with one TCR beta chain. This clonotype has ten or more counts. No cognate antigen has been identified for it. No base quality values were provided; no much bigger clone lies one nucleotide off. This specimen belongs to a study of human T cells and chemical hapten exposure (dated by TCRdb to about 2021). Context from the whole study: Libraries were pooled for sequencing, and variation in per-sample TCR yields was attributed mainly to small differences in library volumes within the pool. For every blood RNA sample, sequencing covered both the TCR alpha and TCR beta chains. This study followed changes in the peripheral blood TCR repertoire in vivo during primary and secondary sensitization of alopecia patients to the hapten diphenylcyclopropenone (DPC). The full study reports these points: Repeated subsampling changed both the strength of the expansion versus patch-test correlation and the threshold at which the correlation became significant. DPC sensitization did not change the number of TCRs with a frequency above 1 in 1000, and there was no evidence of changes in global repertoire structure.

From the cysteine up to the phenylalanine, the CDR3 has a length of 14 residues. The only DNA kept is the CDR3, 42 bases in frame from the first base. Trimming removed 4 bases from V and 1 base from J, leaving 10 bases between the germline ends. The germline V gene gives CDR1 as SGHDN and CDR2 as FVKESK. Receptors were amplified or captured by RACE. The run used a NextSeq 500. During library preparation, unique molecular identifiers were attached to individual cDNA molecules so that TCRs could be counted in a quantitative, reproducible way. The paper's data handling went like this. The median number of TCRs per sample was around 96,000, ranging from roughly 23,224 to 690,600. V, J and CDR3 annotation of the TCR reads was carried out using the Decombinator software suite. To make PS versus PT1 abundance plots, every sample was subsampled to the same number of TCRs (28,000). Expanded TCRs were defined as absent before sensitization and observed at least eight times at the 2-week time point. The raw public reads went through TCRdb reprocessing: fastp at Q25, MiXCR clone calling, in-frame beta chains kept. CDR3 protein duplicates are merged, each entry listing the most common genes and DNA. The V and J calls here are based on TCRdb, not the publication. For this sample there are about 50,000 distinct CDR3 sequences; roughly 4% appear just once. The ten top clones hold about 1.6% of the sample.

This specimen's time point label, interpreted: healthy volunteer bleed at 2 weeks. Total RNA was extracted from unfractionated whole blood that had been collected in Tempus Blood RNA tubes. Five healthy volunteers served as TCR sequencing controls and were bled at day 0, 2 weeks and 6 weeks. The receptor was derived from a female donor in good health. Some clones in this sample may be carry-over from other donors' samples. The sample comprised whole blood. The V and J genes are TRBV14 and TRBJ1-1, and perhaps TRBD1 as D gene, on 5 matching bases. The CDR3 reads CASSPLGRNTEAFF. The DNA reads as follows: TGTGCCAGCAGCCCCCTGGGACGGAACACTGAAGCTTTCTTT.